This record concerns one TCR beta chain sequence. Assay used: immunoSEQ multiplex PCR; TCRdb lists only in-frame clones, some missing. Of more than 2,000,000 clones detected, roughly 92% appear once; the ten largest clones hold 0.14%. This entry belongs to a study of shared clonotypes between healthy human individuals. Trimming removed 7 bases from V and 1 base from J; junction bases left unmatched: 4. Germline-derived CDR1 and CDR2 are SNHLY and FYNNEI. The CDR3 runs to 14 residues. This receptor was identified in a young man in good health. The sequencing sample was made of naive CD4+ T cells sorted from blood. Indicated subset: CD45RA+ positively selected. The genes are TRBV2 and TRBJ1-1; 9 nucleotides match TRBD1. As DNA, the CDR3 is TGTGCCAGCACTGCGACAGGGGGGAACACTGAAGCTTTCTTT. Translating it yields CASTATGGNTEAFF.